This T cell receptor (beta chain) was identified during a study of control samples from healthy donors and cancer patients. Data came from immunoSEQ multiplex PCR; TCRdb stores just in-frame clones and leaves some out. The sample has about 130,000 clones; over 85% are singletons. The TCR sequence derives from a man between 50 and 59 years old with head and neck cancer. The specimen was PBMCs.

This CDR3 is CASSAGQNSNQPQHF. The CDR3, as DNA: TGTGCCAGCAGCGCCGGACAGAATAGCAATCAGCCCCAGCATTTT. V gene TRBV9 combines with J gene TRBJ1-5; D possibly corresponds to TRBD1 (6 bases). CDR3 length equals 15 residues. The germline V gene has CDR1 SGDLS and CDR2 YYNGEE. Between the trimmed V and J ends, which lost 3 bases and 0 bases, there was a span of 10 bases.